This T cell receptor (beta chain) was obtained from a study of T-cell reconstitution after alpha-beta-depleted transplantation in children (dated by TCRdb to about 2016). Turning to the overall study: Using TCR repertoire profiling, the study quantitatively followed how T-cell immune reconstitution unfolded in children after TCRalphabeta/CD19-depleted allogeneic hematopoietic cell transplantation. Study-wide findings and limitations: The apparently early recovery of alphabetaT-cell counts about two months after transplant reportedly depended on only several hundred rapidly expanded clones that came from non-depleted graft cells. In some patients, high TCRbeta diversity at day 60 was attributed to recipient T cells and intrathymic progenitors that had survived conditioning. Over subsequent months, a decline in hyperexpanded clone frequencies was noted, and after one year, T-cell counts and TCRbeta diversity were mostly ascribed to newly produced T cells.

From V the trimming removes 5 bases and from J it removes 8 bases, while the gene matches leave 6 bases of the junction unaccounted for. The CDR3 sequence holds 15 residues, the cysteine and phenylalanine included. Here the CDR3 DNA is all that survives: 45 bases in frame from base 1. For CDR1 and CDR2, the germline V gene (reference sequence) lists SEHNR and FQNEAQ. This clonotype has a handful of counts. Its cognate antigen has yet to be identified. Per-nucleotide qualities are absent, and no much larger clonotype sits a single base away. What the treatment or condition label conveys for this sample: allogeneic hematopoietic cell transplantation with graft depleted of TCRalphabeta T cells and CD19 B cells. TCRalphabeta/CD19-depleted allogeneic hematopoietic cell grafts were given to the transplant recipients, all of whom were children. The library was produced with PCR. Data came from an Illumina HiSeq 2500. Molecular barcoding was employed in the preparation of TCR libraries, with unique molecular identifiers being used to normalize TCRbeta repertoire quantification. TCRdb redid the processing of the public reads, applying fastp at Q25 and MiXCR, and retained in-frame beta chains. Each CDR3 protein gets just one entry, which takes the most common genes and DNA from the rows behind it. For this sample the table gives about 17,000 distinct CDR3 sequences, of which around 12% were detected only once. Around two thirds of the sample rests with the top ten.

This sequence uses TRBV7-9 and TRBJ2-3, and TRBD2 matches 14 of the central bases. The source was PBMCs, mostly from graft donor cells, collected 180 days after TCRalphabeta/CD19-depleted stem cell transplant. The sequence was obtained from a boy less than two years old who had a stem cell transplant for Wiskott-Aldrich syndrome, so the T cells may come from the graft donor. The DNA reads TGTGCCAGCAGCCCAGCGGGGACTAGCGGGAGTACGCAGTATTTT. Translated, this is CASSPAGTSGSTQYF. Beyond the CDR3, the reference TRBV7-9 and TRBJ2-3 genes provide the residues; the full variable domain reads: DTGVSQNPRHKITKRGQNVTFRCDPISEHNRLYWYRQTLGQGPEFLTYFQNEAQLEKSRLLSDRFSAERPKGSFSTLEIQRTEQGDSAMYLCASSPAGTSGSTQYFGPGTRLTVL.